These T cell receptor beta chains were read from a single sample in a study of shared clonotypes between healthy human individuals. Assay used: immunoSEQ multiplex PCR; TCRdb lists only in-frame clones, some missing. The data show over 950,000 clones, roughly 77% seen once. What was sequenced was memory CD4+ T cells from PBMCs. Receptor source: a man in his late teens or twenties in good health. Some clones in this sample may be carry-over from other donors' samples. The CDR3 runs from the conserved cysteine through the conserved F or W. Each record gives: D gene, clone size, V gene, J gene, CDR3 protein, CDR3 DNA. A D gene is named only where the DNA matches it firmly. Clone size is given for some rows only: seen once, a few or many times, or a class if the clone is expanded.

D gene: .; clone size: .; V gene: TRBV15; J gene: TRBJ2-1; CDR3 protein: CATSRSGTTYNEQFF; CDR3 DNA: TGTGCCACCAGCAGATCCGGGACGACTTACAATGAGCAGTTCTTC
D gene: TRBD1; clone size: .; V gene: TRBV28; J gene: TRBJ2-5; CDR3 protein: CASSGGGDREGTQYF; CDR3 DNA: TGTGCCAGCAGTGGGGGCGGGGACAGGGAGGGGACCCAGTACTTC
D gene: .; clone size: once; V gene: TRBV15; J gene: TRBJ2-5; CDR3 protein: CATSRSTGGQETQYF; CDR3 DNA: TGTGCCACCAGCAGAAGTACTGGGGGCCAAGAGACCCAGTACTTC
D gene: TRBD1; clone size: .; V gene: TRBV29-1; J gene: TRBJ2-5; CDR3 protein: CSVERMDRGSETQYF; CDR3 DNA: TGCAGCGTTGAGAGGATGGACAGGGGGTCAGAGACCCAGTACTTC
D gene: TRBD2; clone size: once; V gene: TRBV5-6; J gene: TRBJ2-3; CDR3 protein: CASSLLAGSTDTQYF; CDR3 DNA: TGTGCCAGCAGCTTACTAGCGGGAAGCACAGATACGCAGTATTTT
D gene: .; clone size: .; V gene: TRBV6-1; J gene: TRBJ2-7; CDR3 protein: CASMGPGLYEQYF; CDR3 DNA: TGTGCCAGCATGGGCCCCGGCCTATACGAGCAGTACTTC
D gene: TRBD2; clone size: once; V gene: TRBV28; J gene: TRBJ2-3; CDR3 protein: CASSLGLAANTDTQYF; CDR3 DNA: TGTGCCAGCAGCCTCGGACTAGCGGCAAACACAGATACGCAGTATTTT
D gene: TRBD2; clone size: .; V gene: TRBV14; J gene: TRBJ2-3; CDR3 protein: CASSQGGLAGGDTQYF; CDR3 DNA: TGTGCCAGCAGCCAAGGGGGACTAGCGGGAGGAGATACGCAGTATTTT
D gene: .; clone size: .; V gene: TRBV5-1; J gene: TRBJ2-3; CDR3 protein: CASSPGEGRATQYF; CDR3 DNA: TGCGCCAGCAGCCCAGGGGAGGGGAGAGCGACGCAGTATTTT
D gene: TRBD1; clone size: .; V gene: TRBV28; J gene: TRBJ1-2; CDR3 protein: CASSPETGVYYGYTF; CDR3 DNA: TGTGCCAGCAGTCCCGAAACAGGGGTCTACTATGGCTACACCTTC
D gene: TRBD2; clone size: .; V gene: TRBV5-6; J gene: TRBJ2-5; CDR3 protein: CASSLLAGGRETQYF; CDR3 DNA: TGTGCCAGCAGCTTGTTGGCGGGAGGTCGGGAGACCCAGTACTTC
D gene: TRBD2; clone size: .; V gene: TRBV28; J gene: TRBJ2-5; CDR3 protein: CASPPGGRMETQYF; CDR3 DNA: TGTGCCAGCCCACCGGGGGGGCGGATGGAGACCCAGTACTTC